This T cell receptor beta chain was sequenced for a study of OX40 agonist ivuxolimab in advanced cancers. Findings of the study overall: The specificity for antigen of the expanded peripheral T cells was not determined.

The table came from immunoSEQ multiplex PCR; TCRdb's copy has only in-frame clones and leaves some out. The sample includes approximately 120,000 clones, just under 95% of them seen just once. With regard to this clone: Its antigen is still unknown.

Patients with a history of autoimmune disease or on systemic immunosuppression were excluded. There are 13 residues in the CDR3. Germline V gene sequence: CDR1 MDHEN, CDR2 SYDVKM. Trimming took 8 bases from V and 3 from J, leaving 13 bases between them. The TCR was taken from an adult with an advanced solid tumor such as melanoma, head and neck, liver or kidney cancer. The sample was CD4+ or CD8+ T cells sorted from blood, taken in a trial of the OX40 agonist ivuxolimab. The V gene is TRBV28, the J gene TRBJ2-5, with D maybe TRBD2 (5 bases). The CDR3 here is CASEGAAEETQYF. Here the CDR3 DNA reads TGTGCCAGCGAGGGAGCGGCTGAAGAGACCCAGTACTTC.